A selection of T cell receptor beta chains follows, all from one sample in a study of neurological immune-mediated disorders. TCRdb processed the 5' RACE reads anew with MiXCR; each CDR3 protein has one entry. The table shows over 25,000 distinct CDR3 sequences, with under 30% occurring only once. Sequencing was carried out using CD4+ T cells from blood. These receptors came from a man aged 45-65 years with HTLV-1-associated myelopathy (HAM/TSP). The CDR3 runs from the conserved cysteine through the conserved F or W. D genes are given only for firm matches. The listing skips clone size in some rows; elsewhere it reads once, few, many or a size class.

d_call,cdr3_length,clone_size,j_call,v_call,cdr3_nt,cdr3_aa
.,14,.,TRBJ1-1,TRBV6-1,TGTGCCAGCAGCCCAACAGGGAAGAACACTGAAGCTTTCTTT,CASSPTGKNTEAFF
.,14,.,TRBJ1-1,TRBV18,TGTGCCAGCTCACCATTGGATGTGAACACTGAAGCTTTCTTT,CASSPLDVNTEAFF
.,13,many,TRBJ2-7,TRBV5-1,TGCGCCAGCAGCTTGGAGTCGCGCTACGAGCAGTACTTC,CASSLESRYEQYF
.,14,many,TRBJ2-3,TRBV12-3/TRBV12-4,TGTGCCAGCAGCCCCCAGGGGAGCACAGATACGCAGTATTTT,CASSPQGSTDTQYF
TRBD2,16,many,TRBJ2-2,TRBV24-1,TGTGCCACCAGTGATTCCGTAGCGGGACGGACCGGGGAGCTGTTTTTT,CATSDSVAGRTGELFF
TRBD2,14,many,TRBJ2-1,TRBV12-3/TRBV12-4,TGTGCCAGCCAGTCGAGCGGGGTCCCCAATGAGCAGTTCTTC,CASQSSGVPNEQFF
.,13,many,TRBJ2-1,TRBV3-1,TGTGCCAGCAGCCAAGATAGGCGGGGAGAGCAGTTCTTC,CASSQDRRGEQFF
.,13,many,TRBJ2-7,TRBV29-1,TGCAGCGTTGAGGGGGTTAGGACCTACGAGCAGTACTTC,CSVEGVRTYEQYF
.,14,few,TRBJ1-5,TRBV15,TGTGCCACCAGCATCGGTATTTTGGATCAGCCCCAGCATTTT,CATSIGILDQPQHF
TRBD1,17,.,TRBJ2-7,TRBV7-8,TGTGCCAGCAGCTCCCGGGGTACAGGGGCTTACTCCTACGAGCAGTACTTC,CASSSRGTGAYSYEQYF
TRBD2,19,.,TRBJ2-1,TRBV10-3,TGTGCCATCAGTGAGTCTACCAGCGGGGGGGCCGGACGCTACAATGAGCAGTTCTTC,CAISESTSGGAGRYNEQFF
TRBD2,18,many,TRBJ2-3,TRBV7-3,TGTGCCAGCAGCCACGGGACTAGCGGGAGTTGGGGCACAGATACGCAGTATTTT,CASSHGTSGSWGTDTQYF
.,11,many,TRBJ1-2,TRBV28,TGTGCCAGCAGTCTGACCGGGGTAATTACCTTC,CASSLTGVITF
TRBD2,21,few,TRBJ2-2,TRBV7-2,TGTGCCAGCAGCTTAAATATGGCGGGGGGGCCCAGCAACTTCAACACCGGGGAGCTGTTTTTT,CASSLNMAGGPSNFNTGELFF
.,18,many,TRBJ1-4,TRBV12-3/TRBV12-4,TGTGCCAGCAGTTTAGCCTCTGGTGGGGGAGCGGCTAATGAAAAACTGTTTTTT,CASSLASGGGAANEKLFF
.,16,many,TRBJ1-3,TRBV14,TGTGCCAGCAGCCCGGGAGGCCCTCCCGGGGGAAACACCATATATTTT,CASSPGGPPGGNTIYF
.,14,.,TRBJ2-7,TRBV5-1,TGCGCCAGCAACTCTAAGGTAGGGCTAAGCGAGCAGTACTTC,CASNSKVGLSEQYF
.,13,many,TRBJ2-3,TRBV20-1,TGCAGTCAATTAAAGGGGGGGGTGGATACGCAGTATTTT,CSQLKGGVDTQYF
.,13,many,TRBJ2-2,TRBV20-1,TGCAGTGCTAGAGAAGGAGTCACCGGGGAGCTGTTTTTT,CSAREGVTGELFF
.,13,.,TRBJ2-4,TRBV20-1,TGCAGTTCGGACTATCTGTCCAAAAACATTCAGTACTTC,CSSDYLSKNIQYF
.,15,many,TRBJ1-5,TRBV5-1,TGCGCCAGCAGCTTGGTATCAGGCCCCAATCAGCCCCAGCATTTT,CASSLVSGPNQPQHF
.,16,many,TRBJ1-2,TRBV3-1,TGTGCCAGCAGCCAAGTCGGAGGGCGGCGGGGCTATGGCTACACCTTC,CASSQVGGRRGYGYTF
.,13,.,TRBJ2-4,TRBV19,TGTGCCAGTAAGGGGCAGACCAAAAACATTCAGTACTTC,CASKGQTKNIQYF
.,13,many,TRBJ1-5,TRBV12-3/TRBV12-4,TGTGCCAGCAGTTGGACGGTGAATCAGCCCCAGCATTTT,CASSWTVNQPQHF
.,18,many,TRBJ2-3,TRBV3-1,TGTGCCAGCAGCCTCCAAATTCATAGTCGATCTAGCACAGATACGCAGTATTTT,CASSLQIHSRSSTDTQYF
.,11,few,TRBJ1-1,TRBV12-3/TRBV12-4,TGTGCCAGCAGTTTAGCGCAAAAAGCTTTCTTT,CASSLAQKAFF
.,14,many,TRBJ2-7,TRBV12-3/TRBV12-4,TGTGCCAGCACCCAAAGGGGGAGCTCCTACGAGCAGTACTTC,CASTQRGSSYEQYF
TRBD1,16,once,TRBJ2-3,TRBV20-1,TGCAGTGTTAGTAGAGGGACAGGGGTTTTTAGGGATACACAGTATTTT,CSVSRGTGVFRDTQYF
.,13,many,TRBJ2-7,TRBV20-1,TGCAGTGCTAGACCGGGGATGATCTACGAGCAGTACTTC,CSARPGMIYEQYF
.,19,many,TRBJ2-2,TRBV5-1,TGCGCCAGCAGCATGCACTCTTTAGGTGGTAATGAGAACACCGGGGAGCTGTTTTTT,CASSMHSLGGNENTGELFF
.,14,many,TRBJ2-1,TRBV10-2,TGCGCCAGCAGTGAGCCAACGATCGGCAATGAGCAGTTCTTC,CASSEPTIGNEQFF
TRBD1,14,many,TRBJ1-2,TRBV5-5,TGTGCCAGCAACGCAGGGGGCTCCAACTATGGCTACACCTTC,CASNAGGSNYGYTF
.,14,many,TRBJ2-6,TRBV5-1,TGCGCCAGCAGGGATTCATCTGGGGCCAACGTCCTGACTTTC,CASRDSSGANVLTF
TRBD2,14,many,TRBJ2-1,TRBV10-1,TGCGCCAGCAGTGACGGCAGGGAGGGCAATGAGCAGTTCTTC,CASSDGREGNEQFF
TRBD2,15,many,TRBJ2-1,TRBV9,TGTGCCAGCAGCGGGGGGCTAGCGGGAACGGGCGAGCAGTTCTTC,CASSGGLAGTGEQFF
TRBD1,16,.,TRBJ2-1,TRBV7-2,TGTGCCAGCAGCTCGCAACAGGGGCGCTCCTACAATGAGCAGTTCTTC,CASSSQQGRSYNEQFF
TRBD1,15,many,TRBJ1-1,TRBV29-1,TGCAGCGTTGATGGGGCAGGGGGCATAAACACTGAAGCTTTCTTT,CSVDGAGGINTEAFF
.,14,many,TRBJ2-1,TRBV12-3/TRBV12-4,TGTGCCAGCAGTTTCGCCCGGGGAATCAATGAGCAGTTCTTC,CASSFARGINEQFF
TRBD2,19,few,TRBJ2-3,TRBV20-1,TGCAGTGCTAGAGATAGGAGGACTAGCGGGGCACGGGGCACAGATACGCAGTATTTT,CSARDRRTSGARGTDTQYF
.,12,many,TRBJ1-1,TRBV20-1,TGCAGTGCGGAGGGTTTGAACACTGAAGCTTTCTTT,CSAEGLNTEAFF
.,16,many,TRBJ2-3,TRBV7-6,TGTGCCAGCAGCCGATCGGGTGCGGGGAACACAGATACGCAGTATTTT,CASSRSGAGNTDTQYF
TRBD1,15,few,TRBJ1-2,TRBV10-3,TGTGCCATCAGTGATCCGGGACAGGGGTGGTATGGCTACACCTTC,CAISDPGQGWYGYTF
.,15,many,TRBJ1-6,TRBV12-3/TRBV12-4,TGTGCCAGCAGGCCCCAGGGCTTAAGGCGTTCACCCCTCCACTTT,CASRPQGLRRSPLHF
TRBD1,16,many,TRBJ2-5,TRBV24-1,TGTGCCACCAGTTGGCCCCGGGACAGGGAGTCCGAGACCCAGTACTTC,CATSWPRDRESETQYF
.,13,medium-sized,TRBJ2-7,TRBV27,TGTGCCAGCAGCCGGACAGCTTTCTACGAGCAGTACTTC,CASSRTAFYEQYF
TRBD2,18,many,TRBJ2-7,TRBV5-6,TGTGCCAGCAGCTCGGGAGGACTAGCGGGTATGATCTCCTACGAGCAGTACTTC,CASSSGGLAGMISYEQYF
TRBD1,15,many,TRBJ2-7,TRBV3-1,TGTGCCAGCAGCCAAGAGCGGACAGGAAGATACGAGCAGTACTTC,CASSQERTGRYEQYF
.,17,many,TRBJ2-6,TRBV4-1,TGCGCCAGCAGCCAAGAGCCCGGGTCCACTGGGGCCAACGTCCTGACTTTC,CASSQEPGSTGANVLTF
.,15,many,TRBJ2-3,TRBV5-4,TGTGCCAGCAGCTTGGATTCGACAGAAGGGGATACGCAGTATTTT,CASSLDSTEGDTQYF
TRBD1,15,large,TRBJ1-1,TRBV5-1,TGCGCCAGCAGCTTAACACAGGGGGCGCGTAGTGAAGCTTTCTTT,CASSLTQGARSEAFF
.,14,many,TRBJ2-5,TRBV5-1,TGCGCCAGCAGCGGAGGGGGATCCAAAGAGACCCAGTACTTC,CASSGGGSKETQYF
.,12,many,TRBJ2-1,TRBV5-5,TGTGCCAGCAGCATATACTGGAATGAGCAGTTCTTC,CASSIYWNEQFF
.,16,many,TRBJ1-4,TRBV12-3/TRBV12-4,TGTGCCAGCAGTTTTGGAGGACCTGCAACTAATGAAAAACTGTTTTTT,CASSFGGPATNEKLFF
.,13,many,TRBJ2-7,TRBV6-5,TGTGCCAGCTCGGGGGACAGCTCCTACGAGCAGTACTTC,CASSGDSSYEQYF
.,14,many,TRBJ1-6,TRBV6-6,TGTGCCAGCAGTTACTCTCCCGTGCCCTCACCCCTCCACTTT,CASSYSPVPSPLHF
.,12,few,TRBJ2-2,TRBV20-1,TGCAGTGCTAGATTCAACACCGGGGAGCTGTTTTTT,CSARFNTGELFF
.,13,many,TRBJ1-1,TRBV5-6,TGTGCCAGCAGCTTAAACATGAACACTGAAGCTTTCTTT,CASSLNMNTEAFF
.,15,many,TRBJ2-3,TRBV12-3/TRBV12-4,TGTGCCACTCTTAGGACCCGGCAGACCACAGATACGCAGTATTTT,CATLRTRQTTDTQYF
.,13,many,TRBJ1-1,TRBV5-1,TGCGCCAGCAGCGTGGACGGGAACACTGAAGCTTTCTTT,CASSVDGNTEAFF
.,13,many,TRBJ1-5,TRBV12-3/TRBV12-4,TGTGCCAGCAGTAGACAGGACTCATCAGCCCAGCATTTT,CASSRQDSSAQHF